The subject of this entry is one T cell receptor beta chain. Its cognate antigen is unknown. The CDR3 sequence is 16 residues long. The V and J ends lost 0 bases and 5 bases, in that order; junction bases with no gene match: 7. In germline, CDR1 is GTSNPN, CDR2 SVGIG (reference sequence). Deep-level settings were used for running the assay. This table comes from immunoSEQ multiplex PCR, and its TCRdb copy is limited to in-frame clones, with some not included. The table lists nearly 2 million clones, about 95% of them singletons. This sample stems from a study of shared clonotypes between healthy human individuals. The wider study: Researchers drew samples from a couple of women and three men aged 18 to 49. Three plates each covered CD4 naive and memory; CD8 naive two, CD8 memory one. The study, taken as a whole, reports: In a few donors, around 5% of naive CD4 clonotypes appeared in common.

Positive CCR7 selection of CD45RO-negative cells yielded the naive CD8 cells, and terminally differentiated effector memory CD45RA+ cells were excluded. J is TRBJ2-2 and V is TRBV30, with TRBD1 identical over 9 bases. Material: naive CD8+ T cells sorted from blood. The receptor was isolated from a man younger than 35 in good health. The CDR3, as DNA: TGTGCCTGGAGTGTCGTACAGGGGGCGAGTACCGGGGAGCTGTTTTTT. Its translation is CAWSVVQGASTGELFF.